The next 27 T cell receptor beta chains were all read from a single sample in a study of type 1 regulatory T cells. From the reads, TCRdb called clonotypes with MiXCR, one entry per CDR3 protein. The sample records 60,000 to 80,000 distinct CDR3 sequences, approximately 64% being singletons. Antigen specificity for these receptors is unknown. Sequencing was performed on cultured T cells, either the whole culture or a sorted T cell fraction (not recorded which). Subset in this sample: Tr1-enriched cell product generated in vitro against host alloantigens. These receptors came from a human donor in good health.

V usage is TRBV20-1 and J usage is TRBJ1-2; TRBD1 agrees at 7 bases. Germline V lookup: CDR1 DFQATT, CDR2 SNEGSKA (reference sequence). The CDR3 has 13 residues. After removal of 6 bases from V and 1 base from J, the junction contained 5 bases not matched to a gene. CDR3 loop: CSAAGTVNYGYTF. The CDR3 DNA sequence: TGCAGTGCCGCCGGGACAGTTAACTATGGCTACACCTTC.

This clonotype was detected only a few times. The chain recombines TRBV27 with TRBJ2-1; TRBD1 is a possible D gene (5 bases). Deletions cut 8 bases from V and 1 base from J, with 21 bases between. The length of the CDR3 is 17 residues. CDR1 is MNHEY and CDR2 is SMNVEV in the germline V gene (reference sequence). The CDR3 loop is CASQRLKGDGSYNEQFF. Here the CDR3 DNA reads TGTGCCAGCCAGCGACTGAAAGGGGATGGGTCCTACAATGAGCAGTTCTTC.

This clonotype turned up a few times. The chain has TRBV6-5 and TRBJ2-1, with TRBD2 identical over 10 bases. The CDR3 has 15 amino acids. Germline-derived CDR1 and CDR2 are MNHEY and SVGAGI. Unmatched junction bases numbered 2, after V lost 4 bases and J lost 2 bases. The CDR3 bases are TGTGCCAGCAGTTGGACTAGCGGCACCTACAATGAGCAGTTCTTC. Protein sequence: CASSWTSGTYNEQFF.

The chain couples TRBV6-6 to TRBJ2-2; TRBD1 is a possible D gene (6 bases). Germline lookup yields CDR1 MNHNY and CDR2 SVGAGI (reference sequence). V lost 5 bases and J 3 bases, leaving 10 bases between the germline ends. The CDR3 length is 14 residues. The CDR3 loop reads CASSPDRYTGELFF. The CDR3, as DNA: TGTGCCAGCAGTCCGGACAGATACACCGGGGAGCTGTTTTTT.

In regard to this clonotype: The junction departs from the called germline gene at one end, perhaps through a read error. The chain carries TRBV27 and TRBJ2-3; unclear D gene. CDR3 length: 16 residues. Germline V gene data show CDR1 as MNHEY and CDR2 as SMNVEV (reference sequence). The CDR3 loop is CAGSLNWVSSPDTQYF. The CDR3 nucleotides read TGTGCCGGCAGTTTAAACTGGGTCTCATCCCCAGATACGCAGTATTTT.

The rearrangement links TRBV6-2 or TRBV6-3 to TRBJ2-7; no clear D. This CDR3 is built from 13 residues. Trimming cost V 5 bases and J 1 base, with 9 bases left between them. Germline V gene data show CDR1 as MNHEY and CDR2 as SVGEGT. CDR3 coding DNA: TGTGCCAGCAGTACAGCCTCATCCTACGAGCAGTACTTC. It codes for CASSTASSYEQYF.

The rearrangement joins TRBV5-4 to TRBJ2-1; TRBD1 agrees at 7 bases. CDR1 and CDR2 from the germline V gene are SGHNT and YYREEE (reference sequence). Trimming removed 5 bases from V and 5 bases from J; junction bases left unmatched: 4. The CDR3 loop spans 13 amino acids. CDR3 in DNA: TGTGCCAGCAGTAGGGGGACAGACAATGAGCAGTTCTTC. Encoded protein: CASSRGTDNEQFF.

J is TRBJ2-6 and V is TRBV5-1, with a weak D call TRBD1 (6 bases). The ends were cut back, 4 bases at V and 5 bases at J, with 16 bases in the middle. CDR1 SGHRS and CDR2 YFSETQ come from the germline V gene. The CDR3 length is 16 residues. The CDR3: CASSTLQGSRANVLTF. The CDR3 DNA is TGCGCCAGCAGCACCTTACAGGGATCTAGGGCCAACGTCCTGACTTTC. Supplemented by reference TRBV5-1 and TRBJ2-6, the full variable domain reads KAGVTQTPRYLIKTRGQQVTLSCSPISGHRSVSWYQQTPGQGLQFLFEYFSETQRNKGNFPGRFSGRQFSNSRSEMNVSTLELGDSALYLCASSTLQGSRANVLTFGAGSRLTVL.

The chain carries TRBV4-1 and TRBJ2-4; D unclear. Germline CDR1 and CDR2: MGHRA and YSYEKL. CDR3 size: 16 residues. Trimming removed 6 bases at V and 3 bases at J, with 18 bases between. This CDR3 reads CASSYPGKSGKNIQYF. CDR3 nucleotide sequence: TGCGCCAGCAGTTACCCAGGAAAAAGTGGCAAAAACATTCAGTACTTC.

The chain uses TRBV11-2 and TRBJ2-3, with unresolved D. Germline V lookup: CDR1 SGHAT, CDR2 FQNNGV. Trimming took off 4 bases at V and 0 bases at J, with 8 bases between the two ends. The CDR3 spans 14 residues. The CDR3 here is CASSYGLSTDTQYF. CDR3 coding DNA: TGTGCCAGCAGCTATGGCCTGAGCACAGATACGCAGTATTTT.

This chain links TRBV6-5 with TRBJ1-1; D remains unclear. CDR3 length equals 12 residues. V lost 5 bases and J 8 bases, leaving 12 bases between the germline ends. The germline gives CDR1 MNHEY, CDR2 SVGAGI. The CDR3 reads CASSTPTGEAFF. The DNA of the CDR3 is TGTGCCAGCAGTACCCCGACTGGGGAAGCTTTCTTT.

The chain couples TRBV5-5 to TRBJ2-6, with D uncertain. The germline V gene encodes CDR1 SGHKS and CDR2 YYEKEE (reference sequence). Trimming cost V 7 bases and J 2 bases, with 10 bases left between them. The CDR3 contains 14 residues. The CDR3 DNA reads TGTGCCAGCGGTAGGGCCGCTGGGGCCAACGTCCTGACTTTC. It codes for CASGRAAGANVLTF.

The V gene is TRBV7-9, the J gene TRBJ2-1, with TRBD2 as a possible D gene (5 bases). Germline values: CDR1 SEHNR, CDR2 FQNEAQ (reference sequence). The CDR3 spans 15 residues. V was shortened by 8 bases and J by 0 bases, with 14 bases between the two germline ends. Written as DNA, the CDR3 is TGTGCCAGCCTCATGGGCGGAGGCTCCTACAATGAGCAGTTCTTC. Translated, it gives CASLMGGGSYNEQFF. Combining the CDR3 with reference TRBV7-9 and TRBJ2-1 gives the whole variable domain DTGVSQNPRHKITKRGQNVTFRCDPISEHNRLYWYRQTLGQGPEFLTYFQNEAQLEKSRLLSDRFSAERPKGSFSTLEIQRTEQGDSAMYLCASLMGGGSYNEQFFGPGTRLTVL.

The DNA of the CDR3 is TGTGCCAGCAGCGTGGACAGGATGAACACTGAAGCTTTCTTT. It encodes CASSVDRMNTEAFF. The rearrangement links TRBV9 to TRBJ1-1, with TRBD1 identical over 7 bases. The J segment lost 0 bases and the V segment lost 2 bases, leaving 1 base of the junction unmatched. CDR1 and CDR2 (germline): SGDLS, YYNGEE. This CDR3 contains 14 residues.

The genes are TRBV7-9 and TRBJ2-1; D possibly corresponds to TRBD1 (7 bases). CDR1 is SEHNR, CDR2 FQNEAQ, per germline (reference sequence). V was clipped by 5 bases and J by 8 bases, with 16 bases between them. The CDR3 has 14 amino acids. Here the CDR3 reads CASSPRDRDYEQFF. The CDR3 nucleotides are TGTGCCAGCAGCCCCCGTGACAGGGACTATGAGCAGTTCTTC. The entire variable domain, with the rest obtained from reference TRBV7-9 and TRBJ2-1, is as follows: DTGVSQNPRHKITKRGQNVTFRCDPISEHNRLYWYRQTLGQGPEFLTYFQNEAQLEKSRLLSDRFSAERPKGSFSTLEIQRTEQGDSAMYLCASSPRDRDYEQFFGPGTRLTVL.

V usage is TRBV5-1 and J usage is TRBJ2-5; the D is unclear. V lost 9 bases and J 0 bases, leaving 6 bases between the germline ends. The CDR3 spans 11 residues. The germline V gene encodes CDR1 SGHRS and CDR2 YFSETQ. The CDR3 reads CATLYQETQYF. The DNA of the CDR3 is TGCGCCACCCTCTACCAAGAGACCCAGTACTTC.

V and J are TRBV19 and TRBJ2-1; 8 bases fit TRBD2. V shed 4 bases and J 0 bases; nucleotides not matched to a gene: 5. The length of the CDR3 is 16 residues. Germline values: CDR1 LNHDA, CDR2 SQIVND (reference sequence). The DNA for the CDR3 is TGTGCCAGTAGTACCAAAAGCGGGAGCTCCTACAATGAGCAGTTCTTC. Translated: CASSTKSGSSYNEQFF.

V usage is TRBV7-7 and J usage is TRBJ2-3; 11 bases line up with TRBD2. Germline CDR1 SSHAT, CDR2 FNYEAQ (reference sequence). The junction had 5 bases not matched to a gene; V was cut back by 1 base and J by 5 bases. This CDR3 comprises 16 residues. The CDR3 coding sequence is TGTGCCAGCAGCTTAGGACTAGCGGGACCCCGAGATACGCAGTATTTT. Its translation is CASSLGLAGPRDTQYF.

The genes are TRBV10-3 and TRBJ2-7, with 7 bases that match TRBD2. The trim removed 6 bases at V and 2 bases at J, leaving 10 bases unmatched. This CDR3 has 15 residues. Germline V lookup: CDR1 ENHRY, CDR2 SYGVKD. Here the CDR3 reads CAISVAGTTTYEQYF. The CDR3 DNA sequence: TGTGCCATCAGCGTAGCCGGGACTACGACCTACGAGCAGTACTTC.

To note about this clonotype: It is likely a read error, because the conserved phenylalanine at the end of the CDR3 is missing. The limits of the CDR3 on the DNA are not certain, so only TCRdb's listed CDR3 is given. The J gene is TRBJ2-1, the V gene TRBV7-2; the DNA was not used to check the table's D call, TRBD1. Both ends counted, the CDR3 spans 13 residues. Germline CDR1 and CDR2: SGHTA and FQGNSA. The CDR3 here is CAMGTGGSNERFI.

This chain links TRBV11-3 with TRBJ2-3; 7 bases map to TRBD2. V lost 5 bases, J lost 6 bases, and 11 bases stayed unmatched. Germline V lookup: CDR1 SGHNT, CDR2 YENEEA. The CDR3 spans 15 residues. The CDR3 loop reads CASSGSSGIGDTQYF. The CDR3 bases are TGTGCCAGCAGCGGGTCGAGCGGGATAGGGGATACGCAGTATTTT.

This clonotype occurred many times. The chain has TRBV7-9 and TRBJ2-1; D gene unclear. The CDR3 contains 13 residues. V lost 1 base to trimming and J lost 9 bases, with 10 bases between them. The germline CDR1 and CDR2 sequences are SEHNR and FQNEAQ (reference sequence). For the CDR3, the DNA is TGTGCCAGCAGCTTAGTACTGGGCGTTGAGCAGTTCTTC. Amino acids: CASSLVLGVEQFF.

The gene calls are TRBV29-1 and TRBJ2-7; D is possibly TRBD2 (6 bases). The CDR3 is 13 amino acids. Germline V gene lookup returns CDR1 SQVTM and CDR2 ANQGSEA. With 4 bases removed from V and 0 bases from J, the gap between germline ends came to 10 bases. The CDR3: CSVVGGNSYEQYF. CDR3 DNA: TGCAGCGTTGTAGGCGGGAACTCCTACGAGCAGTACTTC.

The CDR3 nucleotides are TGTGCCAGCAGAGGACAGGGAGGTCAGCCCCAGCATTTT. Amino acid sequence: CASRGQGGQPQHF. This chain links TRBV12-3 or TRBV12-4 with TRBJ1-5; 8 bases map to TRBD1. This CDR3 contains 13 residues. V was pared by 6 bases and J by 6 bases, with 4 bases of the junction left unmatched.

This chain connects TRBV20-1 to TRBJ1-5; D might be TRBD1 (6 bases). Germline V CDR1 and CDR2: DFQATT, SNEGSKA (reference sequence). The CDR3 runs to 13 residues. V shed 4 bases and J shed 7 bases, with 14 bases lying between them. CDR3: CSATTGSEQPQHF. DNA for the CDR3: TGCAGTGCTACTACAGGGTCGGAGCAGCCCCAGCATTTT.

This clonotype occurred a few times. The J gene is TRBJ2-7, the V gene TRBV20-1; TRBD1 matches 8 bases. The CDR3 spans 15 residues. The ends lost 4 bases at V and 4 bases at J; junction bases unmatched: 12. Germline V gene data show CDR1 as DFQATT and CDR2 as SNEGSKA (reference sequence). The CDR3 sequence is CSAKRTGFQLYEQYF. CDR3 nucleotide sequence: TGCAGTGCTAAAAGGACAGGGTTTCAGCTTTACGAGCAGTACTTC.

The chain carries TRBV27 and TRBJ2-5; TRBD1 agrees at 7 bases. This CDR3 spans 15 amino acids. The germline CDR1 and CDR2 sequences are MNHEY and SMNVEV (reference sequence). With V trimmed by 1 base and J by 0 bases, 2 bases remained unmatched. The CDR3 spells CASSLYRGNQETQYF. CDR3 sequence (DNA): TGTGCCAGCAGTTTATACAGGGGCAACCAAGAGACCCAGTACTTC.